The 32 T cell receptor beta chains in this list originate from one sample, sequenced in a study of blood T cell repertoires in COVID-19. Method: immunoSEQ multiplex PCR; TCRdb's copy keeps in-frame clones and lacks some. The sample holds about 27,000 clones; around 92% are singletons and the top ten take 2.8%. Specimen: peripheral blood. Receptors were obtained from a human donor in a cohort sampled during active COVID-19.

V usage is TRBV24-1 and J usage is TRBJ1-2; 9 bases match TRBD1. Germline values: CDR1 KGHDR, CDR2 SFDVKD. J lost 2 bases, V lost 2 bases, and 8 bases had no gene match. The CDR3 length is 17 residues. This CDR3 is CATSDSGTGPLNYGYTF. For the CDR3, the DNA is TGTGCCACCAGTGATTCCGGGACAGGGCCCTTGAACTATGGCTACACCTTC.

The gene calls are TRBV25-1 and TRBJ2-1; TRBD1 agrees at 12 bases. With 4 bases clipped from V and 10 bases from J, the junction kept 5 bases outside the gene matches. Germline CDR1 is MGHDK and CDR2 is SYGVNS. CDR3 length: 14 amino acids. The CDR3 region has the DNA TGTGCCAGCAGTGCCGGGACAGGGGGCGTGGAGCAGTTCTTC. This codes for CASSAGTGGVEQFF.

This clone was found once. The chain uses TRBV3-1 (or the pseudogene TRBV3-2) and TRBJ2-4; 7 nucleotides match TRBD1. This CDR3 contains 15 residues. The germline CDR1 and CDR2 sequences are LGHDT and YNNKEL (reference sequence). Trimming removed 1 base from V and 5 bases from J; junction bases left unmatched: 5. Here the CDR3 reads CASSQVGGRQNIQYF. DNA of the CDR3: TGTGCCAGCAGCCAAGTAGGGGGCAGGCAAAACATTCAGTACTTC.

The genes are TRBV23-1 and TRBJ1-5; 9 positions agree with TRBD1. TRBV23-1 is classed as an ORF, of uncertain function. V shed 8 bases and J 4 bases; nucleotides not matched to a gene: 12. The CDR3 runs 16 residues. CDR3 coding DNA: TGCGCCAGCCAGGGACAGGGAAATAATATTAATCAGCCCCAGCATTTT. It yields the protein CASQGQGNNINQPQHF.

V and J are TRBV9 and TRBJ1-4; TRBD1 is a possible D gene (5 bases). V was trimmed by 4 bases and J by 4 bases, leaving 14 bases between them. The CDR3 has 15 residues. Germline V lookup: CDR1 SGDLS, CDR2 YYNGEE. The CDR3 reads CASSRDGGGNEKLFF. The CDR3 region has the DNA TGTGCCAGCAGCCGGGACGGGGGGGGTAATGAAAAACTGTTTTTT.

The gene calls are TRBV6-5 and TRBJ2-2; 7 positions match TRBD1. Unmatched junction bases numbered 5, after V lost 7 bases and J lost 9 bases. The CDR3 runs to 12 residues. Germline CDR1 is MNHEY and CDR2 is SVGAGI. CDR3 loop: CASNTGDRELFF. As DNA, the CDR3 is TGTGCCAGCAACACAGGGGACCGGGAGCTGTTTTTT.

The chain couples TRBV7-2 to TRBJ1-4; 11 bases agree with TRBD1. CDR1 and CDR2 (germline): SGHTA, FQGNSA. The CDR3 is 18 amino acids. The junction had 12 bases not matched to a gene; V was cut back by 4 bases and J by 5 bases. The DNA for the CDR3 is TGTGCCAGCAGCTGGAGTGGAGGACAGGGGGCCTTAAATGAAAAACTGTTTTTT. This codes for CASSWSGGQGALNEKLFF.

The CDR3 coding sequence is TGTGCCAGCAGCTTAGTCGGTACCTACACCGGGGAGCTGTTTTTT. It yields the protein CASSLVGTYTGELFF. V gene TRBV11-2 combines with J gene TRBJ2-2, with no clear D. V lost 1 base, J lost 3 bases, and 9 bases lay in between. CDR3 length equals 15 residues. Per the germline V gene, CDR1 is SGHAT and CDR2 is FQNNGV.

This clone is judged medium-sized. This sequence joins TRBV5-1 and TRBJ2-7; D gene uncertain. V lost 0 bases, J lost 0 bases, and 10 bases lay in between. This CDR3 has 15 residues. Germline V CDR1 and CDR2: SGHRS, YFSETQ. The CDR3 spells CASSLVMFSSYEQYF. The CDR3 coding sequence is TGCGCCAGCAGCTTGGTAATGTTCTCCTCCTACGAGCAGTACTTC. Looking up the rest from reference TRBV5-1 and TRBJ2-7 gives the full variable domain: KAGVTQTPRYLIKTRGQQVTLSCSPISGHRSVSWYQQTPGQGLQFLFEYFSETQRNKGNFPGRFSGRQFSNSRSEMNVSTLELGDSALYLCASSLVMFSSYEQYFGPGTRLTVT.

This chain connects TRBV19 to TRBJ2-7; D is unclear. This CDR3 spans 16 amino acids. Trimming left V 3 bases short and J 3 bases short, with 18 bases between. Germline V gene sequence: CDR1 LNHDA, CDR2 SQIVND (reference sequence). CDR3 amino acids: CASSMRVSIGVYEQYF. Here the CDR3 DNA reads TGTGCCAGTAGTATGCGCGTAAGTATCGGAGTCTACGAGCAGTACTTC.

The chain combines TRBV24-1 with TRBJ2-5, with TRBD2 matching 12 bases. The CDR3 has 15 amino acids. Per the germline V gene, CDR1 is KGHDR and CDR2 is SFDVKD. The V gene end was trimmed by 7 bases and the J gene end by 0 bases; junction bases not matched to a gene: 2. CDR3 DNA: TGTGCCACCAGCCGGACTAGCGGGGACCAAGAGACCCAGTACTTC. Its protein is CATSRTSGDQETQYF.

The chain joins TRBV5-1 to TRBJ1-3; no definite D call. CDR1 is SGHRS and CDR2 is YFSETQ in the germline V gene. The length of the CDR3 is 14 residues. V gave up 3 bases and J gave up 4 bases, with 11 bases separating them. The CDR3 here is CASSSRSLGNTIYF. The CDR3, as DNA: TGCGCCAGCAGCTCAAGGAGTTTAGGAAACACCATATATTTT.

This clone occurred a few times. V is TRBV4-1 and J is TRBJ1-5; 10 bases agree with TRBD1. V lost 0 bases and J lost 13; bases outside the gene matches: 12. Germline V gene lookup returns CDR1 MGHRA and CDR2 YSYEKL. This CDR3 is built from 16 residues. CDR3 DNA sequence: TGCGCCAGCAGCCAAGATGGGATCGGACAGGGGGGAGGTCAGCATTTT. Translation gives CASSQDGIGQGGGQHF.

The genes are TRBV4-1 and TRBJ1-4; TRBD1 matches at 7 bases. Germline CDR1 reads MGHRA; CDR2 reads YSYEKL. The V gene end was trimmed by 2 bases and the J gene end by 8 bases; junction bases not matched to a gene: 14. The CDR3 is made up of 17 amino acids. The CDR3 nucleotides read TGCGCCAGCAGCCAACGATCGGCCCAAGGGGGCTTCGAAAAACTGTTTTTT. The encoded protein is CASSQRSAQGGFEKLFF.

The CDR3 protein is CASSKTRSTDTQYF. CDR3 sequence (DNA): TGTGCCAGCAGCAAGACTAGAAGCACAGATACGCAGTATTTT. The V call is TRBV7-2, the J call TRBJ2-3; maybe TRBD2 (6 bases). Germline V gene data show CDR1 as SGHTA and CDR2 as FQGNSA. The CDR3 is made up of 14 amino acids. V lost 5 bases, J lost 0 bases, and 9 bases lay in between.

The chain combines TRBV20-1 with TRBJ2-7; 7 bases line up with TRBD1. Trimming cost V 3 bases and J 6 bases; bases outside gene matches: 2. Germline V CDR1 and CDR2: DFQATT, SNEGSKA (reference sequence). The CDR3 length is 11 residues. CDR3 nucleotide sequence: TGCAGTGCTAGCACAGGGGTCGAGCAGTACTTC. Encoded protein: CSASTGVEQYF.

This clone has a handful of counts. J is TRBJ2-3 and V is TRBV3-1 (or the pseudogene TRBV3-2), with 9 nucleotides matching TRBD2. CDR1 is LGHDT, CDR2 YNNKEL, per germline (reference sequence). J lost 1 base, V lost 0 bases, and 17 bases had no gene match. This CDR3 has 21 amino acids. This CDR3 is CASSQELRLAVAPWGTDTQYF. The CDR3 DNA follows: TGTGCCAGCAGCCAAGAGCTTCGACTAGCGGTTGCCCCCTGGGGCACAGATACGCAGTATTTT.

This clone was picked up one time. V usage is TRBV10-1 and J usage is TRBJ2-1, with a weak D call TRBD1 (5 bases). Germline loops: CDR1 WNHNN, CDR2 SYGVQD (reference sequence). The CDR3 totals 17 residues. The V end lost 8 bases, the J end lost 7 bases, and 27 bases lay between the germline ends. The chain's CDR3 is CASQNPEFHTGGNEQFF. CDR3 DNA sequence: TGCGCCAGCCAAAATCCTGAATTCCATACAGGTGGGAATGAGCAGTTCTTC.

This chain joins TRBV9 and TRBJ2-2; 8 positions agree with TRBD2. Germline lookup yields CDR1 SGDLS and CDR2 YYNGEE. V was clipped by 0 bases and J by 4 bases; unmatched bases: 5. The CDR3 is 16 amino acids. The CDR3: CASSVAGGRGTGELFF. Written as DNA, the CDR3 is TGTGCCAGCAGCGTAGCGGGGGGGCGGGGCACCGGGGAGCTGTTTTTT.

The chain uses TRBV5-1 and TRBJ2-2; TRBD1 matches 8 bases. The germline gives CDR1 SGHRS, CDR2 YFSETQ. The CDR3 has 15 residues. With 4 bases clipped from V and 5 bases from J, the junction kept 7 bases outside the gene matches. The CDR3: CASSADRVGTGELFF. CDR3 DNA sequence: TGCGCCAGCAGCGCGGACAGGGTGGGGACCGGGGAGCTGTTTTTT.

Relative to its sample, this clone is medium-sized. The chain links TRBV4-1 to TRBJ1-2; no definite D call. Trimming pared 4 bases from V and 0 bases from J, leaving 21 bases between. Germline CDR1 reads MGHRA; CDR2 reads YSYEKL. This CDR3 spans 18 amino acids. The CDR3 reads CASSPREPLNLANYGYTF. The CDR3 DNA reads TGCGCCAGCAGCCCCCGGGAGCCCCTAAACCTAGCTAACTATGGCTACACCTTC.

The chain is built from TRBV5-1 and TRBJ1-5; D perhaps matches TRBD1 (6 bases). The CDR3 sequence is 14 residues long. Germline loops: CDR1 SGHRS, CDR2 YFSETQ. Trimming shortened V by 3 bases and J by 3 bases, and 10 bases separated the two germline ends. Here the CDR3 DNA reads TGCGCCAGCAGCTCCGGACAGCCCAATCAGCCCCAGCATTTT. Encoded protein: CASSSGQPNQPQHF.

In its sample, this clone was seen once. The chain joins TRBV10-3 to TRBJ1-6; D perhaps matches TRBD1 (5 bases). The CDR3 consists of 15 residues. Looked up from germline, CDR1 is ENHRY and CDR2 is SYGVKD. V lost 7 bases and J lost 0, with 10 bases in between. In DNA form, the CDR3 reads TGTGCCATCACCTCTGACAGCTCCTATAATTCACCCCTCCACTTT. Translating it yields CAITSDSSYNSPLHF.

For the CDR3, the DNA is TGTGCCAGCAGCCCCGCCGGGAGGGCATATGGCTACACCTTC. Residues: CASSPAGRAYGYTF. The rearrangement joins TRBV7-2 to TRBJ1-2, with D uncertain. Per the germline V gene, CDR1 is SGHTA and CDR2 is FQGNSA. This CDR3 spans 14 amino acids. V was shortened by 5 bases and J by 5 bases, with 15 bases between the two germline ends.

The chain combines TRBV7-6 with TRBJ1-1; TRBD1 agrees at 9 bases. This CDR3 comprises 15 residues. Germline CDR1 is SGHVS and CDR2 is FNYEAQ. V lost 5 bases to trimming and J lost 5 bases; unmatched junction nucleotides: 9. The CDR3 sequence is CASSLGQGWGTEAFF. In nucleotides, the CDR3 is TGTGCCAGCAGCCTAGGACAGGGGTGGGGGACTGAAGCTTTCTTT.

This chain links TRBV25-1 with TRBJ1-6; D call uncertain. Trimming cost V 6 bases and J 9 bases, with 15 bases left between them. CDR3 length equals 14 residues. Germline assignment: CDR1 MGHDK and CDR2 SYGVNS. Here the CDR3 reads CASSITELSSPLHF. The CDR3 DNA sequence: TGTGCCAGCAGCATTACGGAGCTTAGTTCACCCCTCCACTTT.

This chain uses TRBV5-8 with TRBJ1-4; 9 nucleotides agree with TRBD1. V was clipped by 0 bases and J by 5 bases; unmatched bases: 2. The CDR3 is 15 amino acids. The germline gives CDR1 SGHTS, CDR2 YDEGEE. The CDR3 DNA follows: TGTGCCAGCAGCTTGGATGGGACAGGGAATGAAAAACTGTTTTTT. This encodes CASSLDGTGNEKLFF.

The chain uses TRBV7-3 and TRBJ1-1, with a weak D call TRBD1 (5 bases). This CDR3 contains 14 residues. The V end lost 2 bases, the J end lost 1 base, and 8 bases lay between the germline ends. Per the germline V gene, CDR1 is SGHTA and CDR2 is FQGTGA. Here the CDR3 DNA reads TGTGCCAGCAGCTTACTCGGACAGAACACTGAAGCTTTCTTT. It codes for CASSLLGQNTEAFF.

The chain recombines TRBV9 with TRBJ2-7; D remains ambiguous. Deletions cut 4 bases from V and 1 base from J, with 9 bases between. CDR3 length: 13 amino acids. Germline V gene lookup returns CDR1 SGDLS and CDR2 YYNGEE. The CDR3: CASSPPSSYEQYF. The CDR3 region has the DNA TGTGCCAGCAGCCCCCCCTCGTCCTACGAGCAGTACTTC.

The CDR3 sequence is CASRPGLLSSYNSPLHF. CDR3 DNA sequence: TGTGCCAGCAGACCGGGACTCCTGAGCTCCTATAATTCACCCCTCCACTTT. This chain uses TRBV28 with TRBJ1-6; D is possibly TRBD1 (5 bases). The germline V gene encodes CDR1 MDHEN and CDR2 SYDVKM. V was pared by 6 bases and J by 0 bases, with 15 bases between. The CDR3 consists of 17 residues. Combining the CDR3 with reference TRBV28 and TRBJ1-6 gives the whole variable domain DVKVTQSSRYLVKRTGEKVFLECVQDMDHENMFWYRQDPGLGLRLIYFSYDVKMKEKGDIPEGYSVSREKKERFSLILESASTNQTSMYLCASRPGLLSSYNSPLHFGNGTRLTVT.

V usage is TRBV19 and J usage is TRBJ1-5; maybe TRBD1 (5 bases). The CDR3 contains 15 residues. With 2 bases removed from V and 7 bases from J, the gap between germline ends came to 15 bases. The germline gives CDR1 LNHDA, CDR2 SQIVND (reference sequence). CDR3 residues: CASSIRQGLGQPQHF. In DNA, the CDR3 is TGTGCCAGTAGTATAAGGCAGGGTCTCGGCCAGCCCCAGCATTTT.

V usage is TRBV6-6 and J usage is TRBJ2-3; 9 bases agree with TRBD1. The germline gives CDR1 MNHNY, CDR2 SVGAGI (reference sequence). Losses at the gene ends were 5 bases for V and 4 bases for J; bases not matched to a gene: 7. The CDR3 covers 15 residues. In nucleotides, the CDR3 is TGTGCCAGCAGTACTCGGGACAGGGCCTCAGATACGCAGTATTTT. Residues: CASSTRDRASDTQYF.